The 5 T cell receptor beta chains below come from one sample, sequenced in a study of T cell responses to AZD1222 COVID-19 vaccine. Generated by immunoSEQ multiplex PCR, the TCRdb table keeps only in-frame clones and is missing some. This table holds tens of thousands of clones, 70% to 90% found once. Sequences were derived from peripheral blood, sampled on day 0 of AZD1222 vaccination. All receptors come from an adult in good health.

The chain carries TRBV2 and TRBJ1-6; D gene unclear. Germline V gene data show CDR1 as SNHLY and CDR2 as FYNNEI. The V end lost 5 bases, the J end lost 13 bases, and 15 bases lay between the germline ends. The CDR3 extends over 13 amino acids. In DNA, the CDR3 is TGTGCCAGCAGTCCGGGCCGACAACCCCCCCTCCACTTT. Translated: CASSPGRQPPLHF.

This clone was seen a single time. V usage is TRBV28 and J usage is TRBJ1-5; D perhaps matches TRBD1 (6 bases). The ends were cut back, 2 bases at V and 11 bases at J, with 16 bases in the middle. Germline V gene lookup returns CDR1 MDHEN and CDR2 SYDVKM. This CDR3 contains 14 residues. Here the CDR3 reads CASSLGAVYRAQHF. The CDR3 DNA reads TGTGCCAGCAGTTTAGGGGCCGTCTACAGGGCCCAGCATTTT.

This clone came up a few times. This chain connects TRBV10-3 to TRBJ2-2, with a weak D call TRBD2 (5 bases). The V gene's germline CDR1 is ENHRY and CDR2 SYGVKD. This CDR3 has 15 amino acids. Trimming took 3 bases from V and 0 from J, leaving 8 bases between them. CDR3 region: CAISEMGANTGELFF. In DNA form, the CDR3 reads TGTGCCATCAGTGAAATGGGAGCGAACACCGGGGAGCTGTTTTTT.

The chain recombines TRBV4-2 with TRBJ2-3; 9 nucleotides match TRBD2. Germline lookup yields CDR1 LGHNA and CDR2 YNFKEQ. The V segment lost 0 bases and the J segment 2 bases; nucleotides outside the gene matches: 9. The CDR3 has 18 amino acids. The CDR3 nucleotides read TGTGCCAGCAGCCAAGAAGGAAGCGGGGGGCCATCCACAGATACGCAGTATTTT. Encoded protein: CASSQEGSGGPSTDTQYF.

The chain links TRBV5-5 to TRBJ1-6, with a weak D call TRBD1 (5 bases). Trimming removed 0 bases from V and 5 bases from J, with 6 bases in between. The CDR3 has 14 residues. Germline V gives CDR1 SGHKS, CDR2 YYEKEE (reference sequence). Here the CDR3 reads CASSLGQNNSPLHF. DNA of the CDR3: TGTGCCAGCAGCTTGGGACAGAATAATTCACCCCTCCACTTT.